This TCR beta chain was identified during a study of blood T cell repertoires in COVID-19. For the study at large: Samples representing acute and convalescent COVID-19 were sourced from the United States, Italy and Spain. Sources were T cells, B-cell-depleted T cells, or PBMCs; the material itself was cDNA or gDNA.

The CDR3 loop spans 14 amino acids. In the source study's methods: The assay estimated nucleated cells by amplifying reference gene primers. TCRdb's copy holds only in-frame clones and misses some; the assay was immunoSEQ multiplex PCR. The V and J calls and clone size are taken from that table; D and trimming were inferred from the DNA. The table records 130,000 or so clones, around 85% of them present only once. This clonotype was obtained from a woman older than 75 with acute or convalescent COVID-19. The sequencing sample was made of peripheral blood. This chain uses TRBV21-1 with TRBJ1-6. TRBV21-1 is described as a pseudogene. The CDR3 DNA reads as TGTGCCAGCAGCGTCGGGTCCCTAAATTCACCCCTCCACTTT. It translates to CASSVGSLNSPLHF.